The following is a T cell receptor beta chain sequence with its context. What it binds is not known. The genes are named according to mouse. The CDR3 goes on 1 residue after the read ends, and that part is filled in from the germline J gene. Time point indicated: mouse harvest day 14 after allogeneic transplant. Mouse grafts combined 10^7 T-cell-depleted bone marrow cells with 10^6 splenic CD5+ T cells. The data were taken from a study of tissue T cells after allogeneic stem cell transplantation. Here immunoSEQ multiplex PCR was the method, and the copy in TCRdb shows in-frame clones only, minus some. The profile shows 4,900 or so clones, 45% of them singletons. Overall study results and limits: TCR repertoires tracked anatomic similarity, regardless of disease or transplant status.

The J segment lost 4 bases and the V segment lost 0 bases, leaving 4 bases of the junction unmatched. This CDR3 contains 15 residues. CDR1 is FNHDT, CDR2 SITEND, per germline (reference sequence). The sample consisted of gut tissue. The TCR was taken from a female BALB/c mouse given C57BL/6 T cells with graft-versus-host disease after an allogeneic hematopoietic cell transplant. The chain has TRBV19 and TRBJ2-5; 8 bases fit TRBD2. CDR3 bases read: TGTGCCAGCAGTATAGCCGGGGGGGCTGAAGACACCCAGTAC. Translating gives CASSIAGGAEDTQY. The full-length CDR3 reads as CASSIAGGAEDTQYF.